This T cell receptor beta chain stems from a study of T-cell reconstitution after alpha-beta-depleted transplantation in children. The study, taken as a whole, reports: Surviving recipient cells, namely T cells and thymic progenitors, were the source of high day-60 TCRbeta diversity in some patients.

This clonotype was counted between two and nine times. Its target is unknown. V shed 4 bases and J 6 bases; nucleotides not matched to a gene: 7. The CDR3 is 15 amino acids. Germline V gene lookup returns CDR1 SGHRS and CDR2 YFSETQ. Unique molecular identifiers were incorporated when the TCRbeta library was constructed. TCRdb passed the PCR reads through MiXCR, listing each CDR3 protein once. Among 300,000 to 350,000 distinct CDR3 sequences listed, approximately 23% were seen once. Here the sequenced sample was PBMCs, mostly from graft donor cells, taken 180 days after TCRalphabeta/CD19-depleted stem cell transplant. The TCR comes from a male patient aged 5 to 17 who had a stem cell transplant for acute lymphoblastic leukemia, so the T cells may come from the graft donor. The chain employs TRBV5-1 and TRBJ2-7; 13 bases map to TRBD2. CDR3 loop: CASSLGLAGWGEQYF. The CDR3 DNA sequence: TGCGCCAGCAGCCTGGGACTAGCGGGATGGGGCGAGCAGTACTTC.